Listed here are 5 T cell receptor beta chains from one sample, sequenced in a study of response to subunit inactivated influenza vaccine. TCRdb analysed the RT-PCR reads with MiXCR anew, one entry per CDR3 protein. The sample shows about 540,000 distinct CDR3 sequences, around 13% of them seen only once. The sample consisted of PBMCs from blood, taken roughly 12 days after vaccination. Receptors were obtained from a man aged 50-60 years who received an inactivated influenza vaccine.

The chain recombines TRBV5-1 with TRBJ2-2; D is uncertain. The CDR3 extends over 14 amino acids. V was cut by 0 bases and J by 0 bases, with 3 bases left in between. Germline V gene data show CDR1 as SGHRS and CDR2 as YFSETQ. This CDR3 is CASSLESNTGELFF. The CDR3 bases are TGCGCCAGCAGCTTGGAGTCGAACACCGGGGAGCTGTTTTTT.

The chain recombines TRBV7-2 with TRBJ2-1; TRBD2 aligns across 8 bases. Germline V gene data show CDR1 as SGHTA and CDR2 as FQGNSA. The CDR3 is 14 amino acids. Losses at the gene ends were 5 bases for V and 7 bases for J; bases not matched to a gene: 7. The CDR3 loop reads CASSPRRGGNEQFF. The CDR3 DNA reads TGTGCCAGCAGCCCTCGACGGGGGGGTAATGAGCAGTTCTTC.

The rearrangement uses TRBV19 and TRBJ2-7, with D perhaps TRBD1 (6 bases). The V gene's germline CDR1 is LNHDA and CDR2 SQIVND (reference sequence). V was shortened by 4 bases and J by 3 bases, with 13 bases between the two germline ends. The CDR3 has 14 residues. The CDR3 sequence is CASSRRTAGYEQYF. CDR3 bases: TGTGCCAGTAGTAGACGGACAGCTGGCTACGAGCAGTACTTC.

This clonotype has more than one count but fewer than ten. The chain carries TRBV28 and TRBJ2-7, with 11 bases identical to TRBD1. The CDR3 has 14 amino acids. CDR1 is MDHEN and CDR2 is SYDVKM in the germline V gene. After removal of 1 base from V and 5 bases from J, the junction contained 1 base not matched to a gene. CDR3: CASSLLDRGHEQYF. For the CDR3, the DNA is TGTGCCAGCAGTTTATTGGACAGGGGGCACGAGCAGTACTTC.

The chain couples TRBV5-1 to TRBJ2-3; TRBD1 agrees at 8 bases. This CDR3 spans 14 amino acids. J lost 4 bases, V lost 9 bases, and 10 bases had no gene match. Germline values: CDR1 SGHRS, CDR2 YFSETQ. CDR3 in DNA: TGCGCCACTCCACAGGGGGAACGGCCAGATACGCAGTATTTT. Translation gives CATPQGERPDTQYF.